This passage covers 16 T cell receptor beta chains from one sample sequenced in a study of OX40 agonist ivuxolimab in advanced cancers. Produced via immunoSEQ multiplex PCR; TCRdb's table is partial and in-frame only. The sample has 60,000 to 75,000 clones, 87% seen once; the top ten hold approximately 0.76%. Sequencing was performed on CD4+ or CD8+ T cells sorted from blood, taken in a trial of the OX40 agonist ivuxolimab. Receptors were obtained from an adult with an advanced solid tumor such as melanoma, head and neck, liver or kidney cancer.

This chain joins TRBV5-6 and TRBJ2-5; TRBD2 might be the D (6 bases). V lost 2 bases to trimming and J lost 9 bases, with 17 bases between them. Germline values: CDR1 SGHDT, CDR2 YYEEEE. There are 14 residues in the CDR3. CDR3 in DNA: TGTGCCAGCAGCTTATTGGAGGGCCCAGGGTCCCAGTACTTC. Translation: CASSLLEGPGSQYF.

This clone was picked up one time. CDR3 sequence: CAISDGGRATDTQYF. CDR3 nucleotides: TGTGCCATCAGTGATGGTGGGAGGGCCACCGATACGCAGTATTTT. The chain uses TRBV10-3 and TRBJ2-3, with 7 nucleotides matching TRBD2. The CDR3 contains 15 residues. Trimming removed 3 bases from V and 6 bases from J; junction bases left unmatched: 9. Germline CDR1 ENHRY, CDR2 SYGVKD.

This clone occurred once. Here the CDR3 reads CASSLAPGQGGGYTF. CDR3 bases: TGTGCCAGCAGCTTAGCGCCGGGACAGGGGGGTGGCTACACCTTC. This rearrangement joins TRBV7-2 to TRBJ1-2; 11 nucleotides match TRBD1. The CDR3 is made up of 15 amino acids. The germline CDR1 and CDR2 sequences are SGHTA and FQGNSA. Trimming cost V 0 bases and J 7 bases; bases outside gene matches: 4.

The CDR3 sequence: CASSLSRDGGSYGYTF. CDR3 nucleotide sequence: TGTGCCAGCAGCTTAAGTCGGGACGGAGGATCTTATGGCTACACCTTC. The chain joins TRBV11-2 to TRBJ1-2; a weak D match, TRBD1 (5 bases). The V gene lost 2 bases and the J gene lost 5 bases, with 18 bases spanning the gap. Per germline, CDR1 SGHAT and CDR2 FQNNGV. The CDR3 runs 16 residues.

The gene calls are TRBV4-1 and TRBJ2-1, with D maybe TRBD1 (5 bases). The CDR3 length is 16 residues. Germline V gives CDR1 MGHRA, CDR2 YSYEKL. The V and J ends lost 0 bases and 0 bases respectively, with 9 bases between them. The CDR3 nucleotides read TGCGCCAGCAGCCAAGAACGGACAAGCTCCTACAATGAGCAGTTCTTC. This codes for CASSQERTSSYNEQFF.

The CDR3, as DNA: TGTGCCAGCAGCCGGGACAGGGGACTCTACGAGCAGTACTTC. This encodes CASSRDRGLYEQYF. The chain employs TRBV6-1 and TRBJ2-7; TRBD1 matches at 10 bases. Germline assignment: CDR1 MNHNS and CDR2 SASEGT. CDR3 length: 14 amino acids. V was pared by 6 bases and J by 3 bases, with 5 bases of the junction left unmatched.

The V gene is TRBV27, the J gene TRBJ2-7; TRBD1 might be the D (6 bases). This CDR3 has 15 residues. The ends were cut back, 8 bases at V and 6 bases at J, with 23 bases in the middle. Looked up from germline, CDR1 is MNHEY and CDR2 is SMNVEV (reference sequence). CDR3 coding DNA: TGTGCCAGCTCCCCCGTGGGGACAAGCCCTATCGAGCAGTACTTC. Protein product: CASSPVGTSPIEQYF.

This clone was detected once. CDR3 sequence reads: CASSSGGGFYYSYNEQFF. The CDR3 DNA is TGTGCCAGCAGCAGCGGGGGGGGGTTCTACTACTCCTACAATGAGCAGTTCTTC. The rearrangement links TRBV28 to TRBJ2-1; 10 nucleotides align to TRBD2. Trimming removed 6 bases from V and 0 bases from J; junction bases left unmatched: 11. CDR1 and CDR2 (germline): MDHEN, SYDVKM. The CDR3 consists of 18 residues.

V and J are TRBV19 and TRBJ1-2, with TRBD1 matching over 11 bases. The trim removed 7 bases at V and 5 bases at J, leaving 18 bases unmatched. The CDR3 sequence is 18 residues long. CDR1 is LNHDA and CDR2 is SQIVND in the germline V gene (reference sequence). The CDR3 DNA reads TGTGCCAGTACCTATTACGGCGCCGGGACAGGGGGAGCGTATGGCTACACCTTC. This sequence encodes CASTYYGAGTGGAYGYTF.

This sequence joins TRBV28 and TRBJ1-4; D call uncertain. From germline, CDR1 is MDHEN and CDR2 SYDVKM. V dropped 1 base and J dropped 0 bases, with 9 bases sitting between them. The CDR3 totals 16 residues. CDR3 sequence: CASSLSTGATNEKLFF. CDR3 bases: TGTGCCAGCAGTTTATCCACCGGGGCAACTAATGAAAAACTGTTTTTT. The variable domain in full, completed from reference TRBV28 and TRBJ1-4, reads DVKVTQSSRYLVKRTGEKVFLECVQDMDHENMFWYRQDPGLGLRLIYFSYDVKMKEKGDIPEGYSVSREKKERFSLILESASTNQTSMYLCASSLSTGATNEKLFFGSGTQLSVL.

The V and J genes are TRBV2 and TRBJ2-1; 7 bases map to TRBD2. The CDR3 has 14 amino acids. In germline, CDR1 is SNHLY, CDR2 FYNNEI. Losses at the gene ends were 8 bases for V and 9 bases for J; bases not matched to a gene: 13. CDR3 protein: CASLLTGGSLEQFF. The CDR3 DNA reads as TGTGCCAGCTTGTTAACGGGAGGATCTCTTGAGCAGTTCTTC.

The chain carries TRBV4-2 and TRBJ1-1; 8 bases align to TRBD1. CDR3 length equals 14 residues. Germline V lookup: CDR1 LGHNA, CDR2 YNFKEQ. J gave up 7 bases and V 6 bases, and 10 bases lay outside the gene matches. Written as DNA, the CDR3 is TGTGCCAGCAGGAGCAGGGGGCGAGGTGATGAAGCTTTCTTT. It encodes CASRSRGRGDEAFF.

The chain links TRBV7-3 to TRBJ1-1; 9 bases are shared with TRBD1. V was pared by 5 bases and J by 8 bases, with 18 bases of the junction left unmatched. This CDR3 has 17 amino acids. Germline V gene data show CDR1 as SGHTA and CDR2 as FQGTGA. The DNA for the CDR3 is TGTGCCAGCAGCCTAGAGGGGAGACAGGGGGGAATCAGAGAAGCTTTCTTT. It translates to CASSLEGRQGGIREAFF.

The chain carries TRBV6-5 and TRBJ1-2; 11 bases map to TRBD1. The CDR3 totals 15 residues. The germline gives CDR1 MNHEY, CDR2 SVGAGI. V lost 6 bases to trimming and J lost 4 bases; unmatched junction nucleotides: 7. In DNA, the CDR3 is TGTGCCAGCAGAGTTCCCGGACAGGGGGCCTATGGCTACACCTTC. This translates into CASRVPGQGAYGYTF.

This clone has just one count. The J gene is TRBJ1-5, the V gene TRBV10-2; TRBD1 matches 7 bases. After removal of 2 bases from V and 7 bases from J, the junction contained 5 bases not matched to a gene. Germline V CDR1 and CDR2: WSHSY, SAAADI. The CDR3 runs 14 residues. This CDR3 reads CASSEGWGQQPQHF. The CDR3 bases are TGCGCCAGCAGTGAGGGCTGGGGACAGCAGCCCCAGCATTTT.

A single count supports this clone. Sequence at one end of the junction differs from germline and may be a read error. This same CDR3 is encoded by further DNA sequences in the sample. This chain uses TRBV19 with TRBJ2-1; TRBD1 matches at 11 bases. CDR1 is LNHDA, CDR2 SQIVND, per germline (reference sequence). CDR3 length: 15 amino acids. CDR3 in DNA: TGTGCCTCAACCGGACAGGGGGCTTCCTACAACGAGCAGTTCTTC. It specifies CASTGQGASYNEQFF.